This record concerns one T cell receptor (beta chain) sequence. The target of this receptor is not known. There are no base qualities to consult, and no much larger clone falls within one base. The data stem from a study of cytomegalovirus exposure and HLA in healthy donors (dated by TCRdb to about 2017). For context, the study as a whole: According to an earlier analysis of 587 of the donors, about 190 million T cells yielded approximately 120 million unique TCR beta sequences and less than 300 Gb of sequence data. The number of donors typed differed by locus, with about 620-630 for A, B, C, DRB1 and DQB1, 522 for DQA1, under 610 for DPA1, and around 430 for DPB1. In a later analysis, previously published TCR beta repertoires from hundreds of donors were re-analyzed and high-resolution HLA genotyping was added so that TCR occurrence patterns could be studied. Alongside the repertoire data, information on donor age, sex, ethnicity and CMV serostatus was compiled. Rather than drawing on any new phenotypic data, the later analysis identified candidate immune exposures from TCR beta sequences and the way those sequences occurred across donors. On average, around 240,000 unique TCR beta nucleotide sequences were sequenced per donor among a few hundred genotyped donors of the cohort, with 15% to 20% of those sequences being non-productive. Genome-wide SNP genotypes for about 55% of the roughly 670 donors were used in a later genetic analysis, which treated that subset as a discovery cohort. Among the roughly 400 genotyped donors, around 81% belonged to the genetic ancestry cluster associated with self-reported Caucasian donors. Every discovery cohort repertoire had been produced on one sequencing platform. Both class I and class II loci were covered by HLA typing, at four-digit resolution. To predict cytomegalovirus infection status, the study brought together high-throughput TCR immunosequencing, statistical association of individual TCRs with disease status, and machine learning. To decide whether each TCR beta V gene segment behaved as functional or pseudogenic, an earlier analysis of some 600 of the donors relied on high-throughput TCR beta sequencing. Four to six DR-DQ haplotypes were handled as single units for association and clustering because linkage in the cohort was strong. Along with the approximately 700-subject first cohort, a separate validation cohort of over 90 different subjects was used. An early release that covered approximately 600 HLA-typed donors contained approximately 290 gigabases of sequencing data and approximately 85 million unique TCR sequences. The study used immunosequencing to profile the T cell repertoires of around 600 subjects and linked those repertoires to cytomegalovirus serostatus. The aim of the study was to test whether cataloging public T cell receptors could identify signatures of past pathogen exposure. What the authors observed across the whole study: The authors suggested that the approach could potentially be generalized to other disease states and immunological phenotypes. Because HLA typing was missing for some donors at each locus, association tests included only the typed subset. In a later analysis, several top co-occurrence clusters were reported to appear linked to parvovirus B19, influenza, CMV and Epstein-Barr virus. Because counts were too low, more than 15 rarely observed V segments, including chromosome 9 orphons, were excluded from the earlier analysis of 587 of the donors. Cytomegalovirus status was reported to be diagnosed by the classifier with high specificity and sensitivity in both the original and validation cohorts. A later analysis found that HLA-associated TCR beta chains were more clonally expanded and had lower generation probabilities than equally common non-associated chains. The only immune exposure information available for the cohort was CMV serostatus. Specific HLA alleles were associated with 15,000 to 20,000 TCR beta sequences at a false discovery rate of 0.05 in a later analysis. Correlated functional status among segregating V segments might reflect linkage disequilibrium, but an unknown experimental factor could not be ruled out. Only TCR beta chains were sequenced in this cohort, and the absence of alpha or paired-chain data limited detectable features. A later analysis found that most CMV-associated TCR beta chains appeared HLA-restricted, with HLA associations seemingly driven largely by CMV exposure. Roughly uniform sequencing depth across donors was assumed in presence/absence analyses, although this assumption may not hold. Three of the identified cytomegalovirus-associated TCR beta chains were confirmed in vitro to be specific for cytomegalovirus antigens. A total of roughly 160 TCR beta chains were listed by the study as associated with cytomegalovirus. The sequencing pipeline was judged likely to have produced a cluster of highly shared sequence variants as a technical artifact. In a later analysis, TCR association rates were found to vary across HLA loci, with the most associated TCRs seen for DRB1 alleles and the fewest for HLA-C alleles. In a later genetic analysis, a missense DCLRE1C variant was associated with V-gene and J-gene trimming of TCR beta chains, and the association was replicated in an independent cohort. Most TCR sequences were seen in very few donors, while some public TCRs were found in many individuals. In an earlier analysis of about 600 of the donors, most TCR beta V segments appeared in productive rearrangements about 90% or about 30% of the time, broadly matching IMGT annotations. A further reported finding was that TCR beta sequences accurately predicted the HLA-A and HLA-B alleles for most subjects in the first cohort. Compared with the 666-donor mean, donors in an Asian-associated ancestry cluster had fewer N-insertions in productive TCRs, according to a later genetic analysis. When HLA alleles, especially DR and DQ, strongly co-occurred, TCR associations were difficult to assign to individual alleles.

Receptor amplification or capture employed the immunoSEQ multiplex PCR assay. For the multiplex PCR, a mixture combining 60 forward primers for TCR Vbeta segments and 13 reverse primers for TCR Jbeta segments was used. Amplification of the CDR3 region of rearranged TCR beta genes was performed with a multiplex PCR assay on genomic DNA. The amplified TCR beta libraries were sequenced on the Illumina HiSeq System as 87-base-pair reads. The original methods were these. In a later analysis, roughly 80 million unique TCR beta chains were counted across the 650 to 700 repertoires, and approximately 9.9 million of these chains were shared by at least two donors. To remove PCR and sequencing errors, raw reads were error-corrected and collapsed into unique sequences using a nearest-neighbor algorithm that merged closely related sequences. V, D and J gene segments were assigned by aligning CDR3 sequences to IMGT reference sequences. For a sequence to be retained, a match of at least six nucleotides was required to both a V gene segment and a J gene segment. Rearrangements were called productive when the CDR3 lacked stop codons and stayed in frame with V and J; all others were non-productive. Following IMGT convention, CDR3 was defined as the stretch from the second conserved V-encoded cysteine up to the conserved J-encoded phenylalanine. The earlier analysis of about 640 of the donors excluded any sequence lacking an unambiguous match to a single V gene segment. An earlier analysis of a few hundred of the donors classified V segments as functional when productive rearrangements were above 56.7% and as segregating when the standard deviation between donors was above 5%. To diagnose cytomegalovirus status from the catalog of TCR beta chain sequences, a statistical classification framework was built. In a later analysis, TCR nucleotide sequences were compared against IMGT/GENE-DB human TR gene sequences so that V and J genes could be assigned. Using the TCRdist pipeline, a later analysis assigned CDR3 sequences along with most-parsimonious VDJ recombination scenarios. In a later analysis, each TCR beta chain was defined by its CDR3 amino acid sequence together with its V-gene family, and reads lacking a unique V-gene family were excluded. In a later analysis, fewer than 650 highly shared, low-generation-probability nucleotide sequences were removed to address suspected cross-contamination and a sequencing artifact. In a later analysis, a clonal expansion index was calculated for each public chain from normalized within-repertoire ranks of inferred template counts. Generation probabilities in a later analysis came from a VDJ recombination model fitted to out-of-frame rearrangements, and those results were checked against IGoR. A later analysis scored TCR-TCR, TCR-HLA and TCR-CMV co-occurrence with hypergeometric tests, applying a repertoire-size bias correction to TCR pairs. To estimate false discovery rates, a later analysis permuted the HLA or CMV assignments 20 times. In a later analysis, co-occurring TCRs were grouped using DBSCAN, and TCRdist sequence similarity was added for clustering within HLA-allele-positive subsets. Co-occurrence clustering excluded repertoires with fewer than 30,000 or more than 120,000 public chains, plus five with anomalous nucleotide sharing. TCRdb limited this immuneACCESS table to in-frame rearrangements with V and J called. A share of clones is missing; checked studies link under half to unresolved V genes, and the rest is unexplained. That table supplies the V and J calls and clone size; D and trimming were determined from the DNA. Counted in this sample were around 130,000 clones; roughly 63% of them appeared once. Roughly 1.6% of the sample is in the top ten clones.

The cohort was made up of several hundred healthy bone marrow donors. All cohort members were sampled while nominally healthy, although unrecorded immune exposures were likely present. The donor tested CMV seropositive, placing the donor among the 310 or so seropositive members of the cohort. A peripheral blood sample was provided by each donor, and peripheral blood mononuclear cells were used for TCR beta sequencing. Genomic DNA extraction from the blood cell samples was performed with the Qiagen DNeasy Blood Extraction Kit. What was sequenced was PBMCs. This TCR was sampled from a man aged 25 to 40 in good health and CMV-seropositive.

The encoded CDR3 is CAWSLGTGVQETQYF. The bases are TGTGCCTGGTCCCTCGGGACAGGAGTCCAAGAGACCCAGTACTTC. The chain uses TRBV30 and TRBJ2-5, and 8 junction bases match TRBD1. Trimming leaves V shorter by 5 bases and J shorter by 1 base, with the junction holding 9 bases beyond the gene matches. The CDR3 spans 15 residues, from the cysteine through the phenylalanine. Only the CDR3 portion is preserved as DNA: 45 bases, with reading frame beginning at the first base. The germline V gene (reference sequence) provides CDR1 GTSNPN and CDR2 SVGIG.